These 25 T cell receptor beta chains originate from one sample sequenced in a study of blood T cell repertoires in COVID-19. Produced via immunoSEQ multiplex PCR; TCRdb's table is partial and in-frame only. The sample lists about 190,000 clones, over 70% seen once, with approximately 15% in the top ten. The sequencing input was peripheral blood. Every receptor here comes from a man aged 55 to 69 with active or convalescent COVID-19.

The genes are TRBV6-6 and TRBJ2-1; TRBD1 matches at 10 bases. This CDR3 is 15 amino acids long. Germline-derived CDR1 and CDR2 are MNHNY and SVGAGI (reference sequence). V lost 4 bases, J lost 8 bases, and 8 bases stayed unmatched. The CDR3 DNA reads TGTGCCAGCAGTTCCCGGGACAGGGGAGGCTATGAGCAGTTCTTC. Encoded protein: CASSSRDRGGYEQFF.

The chain recombines TRBV7-6 with TRBJ2-5; TRBD2 agrees at 7 bases. The CDR3 extends over 18 amino acids. The germline gives CDR1 SGHVS, CDR2 FNYEAQ. V was clipped by 2 bases and J by 0 bases; unmatched bases: 12. The CDR3 DNA reads as TGTGCCAGCAGCTTACCAGGACTAGTGACTTCGTACCAAGAGACCCAGTACTTC. Translation: CASSLPGLVTSYQETQYF. Together with reference TRBV7-6 and TRBJ2-5, the CDR3 gives the full variable domain: GAGVSQSPRYKVTKRGQDVALRCDPISGHVSLYWYRQALGQGPEFLTYFNYEAQQDKSGLPNDRFSAERPEGSISTLTIQRTEQRDSAMYRCASSLPGLVTSYQETQYFGPGTRLLVL.

In this sample, this clone turned up a few times. The chain couples TRBV6-5 to TRBJ2-1, with 12 bases matching TRBD2. V was pared by 4 bases and J by 6 bases, with 4 bases of the junction left unmatched. Germline CDR1 reads MNHEY; CDR2 reads SVGAGI. This CDR3 spans 15 amino acids. In DNA, the CDR3 is TGTGCCAGCAGTTTTGGACTAGCGGGAATCAATGAGCAGTTCTTC. This sequence encodes CASSFGLAGINEQFF.

V and J are TRBV24-1 and TRBJ2-1, with 11 positions matching TRBD2. The CDR3 extends over 16 amino acids. The J segment lost 1 base and the V segment lost 5 bases, leaving 3 bases of the junction unmatched. CDR1 is KGHDR and CDR2 is SFDVKD in the germline V gene. The CDR3 loop is CATSVSGRGSYNEQFF. The CDR3 nucleotides are TGTGCCACCAGTGTTAGCGGGAGGGGGTCCTACAATGAGCAGTTCTTC.

The DNA of the CDR3 is TGTGCCAGCAGCCAGCTTGGGGGACTTGGGGAGCAGTACTTC. Amino acid sequence: CASSQLGGLGEQYF. The chain combines TRBV14 with TRBJ2-7, with D possibly being TRBD2 (6 bases). The germline gives CDR1 SGHDN, CDR2 FVKESK. CDR3 length equals 14 residues. V lost 3 bases to trimming and J lost 7 bases, with 16 bases between them.

V gene TRBV4-2 combines with J gene TRBJ2-5; D gene uncertain. Per the germline V gene, CDR1 is LGHNA and CDR2 is YNFKEQ. V shed 0 bases and J shed 5 bases, with 7 bases lying between them. This CDR3 comprises 13 residues. CDR3 sequence reads: CASSQDFSETQYF. The CDR3, as DNA: TGTGCCAGCAGCCAAGATTTCTCCGAGACCCAGTACTTC.

J is TRBJ1-1 and V is TRBV7-9; weak D call: TRBD1 (5 bases). V lost 1 base to trimming and J lost 1 base, with 10 bases between them. The CDR3 is 15 amino acids. The germline gives CDR1 SEHNR, CDR2 FQNEAQ (reference sequence). CDR3 DNA: TGTGCCAGCAGCTTAGTAGGGGCTGGGAACACTGAAGCTTTCTTT. Residues: CASSLVGAGNTEAFF.

Comment on this clone: Different DNA sequences within this sample yield the same CDR3. The V gene is TRBV7-9, the J gene TRBJ2-7; D is unclear. This CDR3 spans 12 amino acids. Germline V CDR1 and CDR2: SEHNR, FQNEAQ (reference sequence). Trimming cost V 4 bases and J 0 bases, with 4 bases left between them. CDR3 residues: CASSSSSYEQYF. The CDR3, as DNA: TGTGCCAGCAGCTCTAGCTCCTACGAGCAGTACTTC.

There are a few counts of this clone. The chain carries TRBV4-1 and TRBJ2-1; D may be TRBD2 (6 bases). The V gene lost 1 base and the J gene lost 2 bases, with 9 bases spanning the gap. The CDR3 is 15 amino acids. CDR1 MGHRA and CDR2 YSYEKL come from the germline V gene. This chain's CDR3 is CASSQGRGTYNEQFF. DNA of the CDR3: TGCGCCAGCAGCCAAGGACGGGGGACCTACAATGAGCAGTTCTTC.

This chain's CDR3 is CATSDSSPGLVLTGQFF. The CDR3 DNA sequence: TGTGCCACCAGTGATTCCTCGCCGGGACTGGTGCTAACGGGGCAGTTCTTC. The chain couples TRBV24-1 to TRBJ2-1, with D perhaps matching TRBD2 (6 bases). V shed 2 bases and J shed 12 bases, with 25 bases lying between them. CDR3 size: 17 residues. Germline V CDR1 and CDR2: KGHDR, SFDVKD.

The CDR3 DNA is TGTGCCAGCAGCTTGAGTCAAAACACTGAAGCTTTCTTT. Its protein is CASSLSQNTEAFF. The genes are TRBV7-9 and TRBJ1-1; D not certain. Trimming stripped 3 bases from V and 2 bases from J, with 7 bases between. Germline values: CDR1 SEHNR, CDR2 FQNEAQ (reference sequence). The CDR3 is 13 amino acids.

This clone appeared a few times. The chain uses TRBV28 and TRBJ1-5; TRBD1 agrees at 11 bases. J gave up 0 bases and V 5 bases, and 9 bases lay outside the gene matches. The CDR3 contains 18 residues. In germline, CDR1 is MDHEN, CDR2 SYDVKM. DNA of the CDR3: TGTGCCAGCAGTAAGAAGGGACAGGGGGGGATTAGCAATCAGCCCCAGCATTTT. It translates to CASSKKGQGGISNQPQHF.

V and J are TRBV10-3 and TRBJ2-5; D remains ambiguous. The CDR3 is 14 amino acids. The germline V gene has CDR1 ENHRY and CDR2 SYGVKD. The germline V and J ends were trimmed by 5 bases and 0 bases, with 10 bases remaining between them. The CDR3 protein is CAISKDTDQETQYF. The CDR3 nucleotides are TGTGCCATCAGTAAAGACACGGACCAAGAGACCCAGTACTTC.

This clone showed up just a few times. The CDR3 protein is CASSEIAGTTLAKNIQYF. As DNA, the CDR3 is TGTGCCAGCAGTGAAATAGCGGGAACCACTTTAGCCAAAAACATTCAGTACTTC. This chain joins TRBV6-1 and TRBJ2-4; 8 bases agree with TRBD2. The V gene's germline CDR1 is MNHNS and CDR2 SASEGT. The CDR3 sequence is 18 residues long. Germline trimming cut 2 bases from V and 0 bases from J; bases unmatched to any gene: 9.

The V gene is TRBV5-1, the J gene TRBJ2-3; a weak D match, TRBD1 (5 bases). The CDR3 contains 14 residues. The V and J ends lost 0 bases and 5 bases respectively, with 10 bases between them. Germline values: CDR1 SGHRS, CDR2 YFSETQ. In nucleotides, the CDR3 is TGCGCCAGCAGCTTGGCGGCAGGGAAAGATACGCAGTATTTT. Amino acid sequence: CASSLAAGKDTQYF.

This clone was recorded only once. This chain uses TRBV7-9 with TRBJ2-3; perhaps TRBD1 as D (6 bases). From germline, CDR1 is SEHNR and CDR2 FQNEAQ (reference sequence). Trimming stripped 5 bases from V and 4 bases from J, with 22 bases between. This CDR3 comprises 17 residues. The CDR3 DNA follows: TGTGCCAGCAGCCCTCTACAGGGCTCGGTAGCTGCAGATACGCAGTATTTT. Residues: CASSPLQGSVAADTQYF.

The chain links TRBV6-5 to TRBJ2-3; 7 nucleotides line up with TRBD2. The V and J ends lost 5 bases and 2 bases, in that order; junction bases with no gene match: 4. The germline V gene has CDR1 MNHEY and CDR2 SVGAGI. This CDR3 is 14 amino acids long. The CDR3 DNA is TGTGCCAGCAGTCGAGCGGGATACACAGATACGCAGTATTTT. Translated, it gives CASSRAGYTDTQYF.

The gene calls are TRBV28 and TRBJ2-2; 7 bases fit TRBD1. V shed 5 bases, J shed 7 bases, and the junction held 13 bases outside the gene matches. Germline CDR1 MDHEN, CDR2 SYDVKM. The CDR3 length is 16 residues. Written as DNA, the CDR3 is TGTGCCAGCAGTAACCTGAAAGGGGGCATAATCGGGGAGCTGTTTTTT. Amino acids: CASSNLKGGIIGELFF.

The chain combines TRBV14 with TRBJ1-2, with a possible D match to TRBD1 (5 bases). Looked up from germline, CDR1 is SGHDN and CDR2 is FVKESK. The CDR3 contains 16 residues. V lost 1 base to trimming and J lost 2 bases, with 14 bases between them. CDR3 region: CASSQGAGTLNYGYTF. For the CDR3, the DNA is TGTGCCAGCAGCCAAGGGGCTGGGACTTTAAACTATGGCTACACCTTC. Combining the CDR3 with reference TRBV14 and TRBJ1-2 gives the whole variable domain EAGVTQFPSHSVIEKGQTVTLRCDPISGHDNLYWYRRVMGKEIKFLLHFVKESKQDESGMPNNRFLAERTGGTYSTLKVQPAELEDSGVYFCASSQGAGTLNYGYTFGSGTRLTVV.

On this clone itself: The identical CDR3 is also encoded by other nucleotide sequences in the sample. The genes are TRBV28 and TRBJ2-5; D is unclear. The V gene lost 5 bases and the J gene lost 1 base, with 2 bases spanning the gap. The CDR3 has 11 residues. From germline, CDR1 is MDHEN and CDR2 SYDVKM. The CDR3 nucleotides read TGTGCCAGCAGTCTCCAAGAGACCCAGTACTTC. Amino acids: CASSLQETQYF.

This rearrangement joins TRBV5-4 to TRBJ2-7, with D tentatively TRBD1 (6 bases). Trimming took off 2 bases at V and 4 bases at J, with 10 bases between the two ends. Germline-derived CDR1 and CDR2 are SGHNT and YYREEE (reference sequence). This CDR3 comprises 13 residues. The CDR3 reads CASSLQGAYEQYF. Written as DNA, the CDR3 is TGTGCCAGCAGCTTACAGGGTGCATACGAGCAGTACTTC.

The J gene is TRBJ2-1, the V gene TRBV20-1; possible D gene TRBD2, 6 bases. The CDR3 totals 11 residues. Trimming stripped 4 bases from V and 6 bases from J, with 7 bases between. CDR1 is DFQATT and CDR2 is SNEGSKA in the germline V gene (reference sequence). The CDR3 DNA reads as TGCAGTGCTAATAGCGGCAATGAGCAGTTCTTC. This codes for CSANSGNEQFF.

V is TRBV5-1 and J is TRBJ1-1; TRBD1 agrees at 10 bases. Germline CDR1 is SGHRS and CDR2 is YFSETQ. After removal of 1 base from V and 9 bases from J, the junction contained 9 bases not matched to a gene. The CDR3 is made up of 15 amino acids. The CDR3 DNA reads TGCGCCAGCAGCTTGTCCGGGACAGGGGAGGGTAAAGCTTTCTTT. Translating gives CASSLSGTGEGKAFF.

This chain links TRBV24-1 with TRBJ2-3; 8 bases are shared with TRBD1. Germline CDR1 and CDR2: KGHDR and SFDVKD. This CDR3 is 16 amino acids long. V shed 4 bases and J 2 bases; nucleotides not matched to a gene: 7. CDR3 coding DNA: TGTGCCACCAGTGACTCCGGGACAGGATACACAGATACGCAGTATTTT. It codes for CATSDSGTGYTDTQYF.

The chain joins TRBV24-1 to TRBJ2-4; no definite D call. CDR3 length: 11 residues. The germline CDR1 and CDR2 sequences are KGHDR and SFDVKD. Trimming stripped 1 base from V and 15 bases from J, with 9 bases between. The CDR3 here is CATSDFLGWYF. Written as DNA, the CDR3 is TGTGCCACCAGTGATTTCCTGGGCTGGTACTTC.